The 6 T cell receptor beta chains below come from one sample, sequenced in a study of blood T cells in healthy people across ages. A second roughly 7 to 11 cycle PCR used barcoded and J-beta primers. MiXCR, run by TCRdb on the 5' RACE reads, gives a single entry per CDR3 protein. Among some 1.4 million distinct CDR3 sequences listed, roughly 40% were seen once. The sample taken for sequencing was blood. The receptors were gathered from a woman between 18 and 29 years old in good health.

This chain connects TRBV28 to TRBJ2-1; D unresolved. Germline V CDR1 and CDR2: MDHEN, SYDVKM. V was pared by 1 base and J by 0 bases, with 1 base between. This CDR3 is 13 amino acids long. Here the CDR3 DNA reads TGTGCCAGCAGTTTATACTCCTACAATGAGCAGTTCTTC. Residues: CASSLYSYNEQFF. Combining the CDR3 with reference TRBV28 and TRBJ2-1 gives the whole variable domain DVKVTQSSRYLVKRTGEKVFLECVQDMDHENMFWYRQDPGLGLRLIYFSYDVKMKEKGDIPEGYSVSREKKERFSLILESASTNQTSMYLCASSLYSYNEQFFGPGTRLTVL.

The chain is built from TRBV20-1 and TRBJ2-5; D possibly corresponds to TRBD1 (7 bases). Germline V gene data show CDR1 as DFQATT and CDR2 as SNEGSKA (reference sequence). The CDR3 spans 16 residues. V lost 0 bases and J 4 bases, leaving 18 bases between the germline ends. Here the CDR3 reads CSARDRRGPQAETQYF. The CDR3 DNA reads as TGCAGTGCTAGAGATCGGAGGGGGCCACAGGCAGAGACCCAGTACTTC.

Here the CDR3 DNA reads TGTGCCAGCAGCCGGGACGAGTCCTACGAGCAGTACTTC. This encodes CASSRDESYEQYF. The V call is TRBV4-2, the J call TRBJ2-7; either TRBD1 or TRBD2 may fit D (5 bases each). The length of the CDR3 is 13 residues. Germline lookup yields CDR1 LGHNA and CDR2 YNFKEQ. Deletions cut 4 bases from V and 1 base from J, with 8 bases between.

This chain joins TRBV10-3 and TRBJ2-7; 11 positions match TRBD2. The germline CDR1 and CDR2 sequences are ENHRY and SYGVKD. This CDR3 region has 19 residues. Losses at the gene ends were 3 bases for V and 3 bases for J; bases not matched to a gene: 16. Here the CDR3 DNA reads TGTGCCATCAGTGACATGACGACTAGCGGGGCCAGGAATCACTACGAGCAGTACTTC. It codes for CAISDMTTSGARNHYEQYF.

The CDR3 loop is CSARPPDRGVETQYF. The CDR3, as DNA: TGCAGTGCTAGACCACCGGACAGGGGTGTAGAGACCCAGTACTTC. This chain connects TRBV20-1 to TRBJ2-5, with TRBD1 matching 9 bases. The CDR3 extends over 15 amino acids. Germline V gives CDR1 DFQATT, CDR2 SNEGSKA (reference sequence). The V gene end was trimmed by 2 bases and the J gene end by 4 bases; junction bases not matched to a gene: 8.

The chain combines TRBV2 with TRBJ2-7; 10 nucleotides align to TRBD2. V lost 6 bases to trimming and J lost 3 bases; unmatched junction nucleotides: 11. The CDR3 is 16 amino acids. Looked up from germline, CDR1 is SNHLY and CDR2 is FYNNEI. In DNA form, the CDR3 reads TGTGCCAGCAGACGTCCGCTAACTAGCGGGGACTACGAGCAGTACTTC. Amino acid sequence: CASRRPLTSGDYEQYF. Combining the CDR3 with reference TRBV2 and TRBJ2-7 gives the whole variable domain EPEVTQTPSHQVTQMGQEVILRCVPISNHLYFYWYRQILGQKVEFLVSFYNNEISEKSEIFDDQFSVERPDGSNFTLKIRSTKLEDSAMYFCASRRPLTSGDYEQYFGPGTRLTVT.